The clone carrying this TCR beta chain was seen once. This sample is part of a study of cytomegalovirus exposure and HLA in healthy donors. About the study: HLA-typed donors contributed some 83 million unique TCRs, which were held in an early data release.

Amplification used 60 Vbeta primers and 13 Jbeta primers. Assay: immunoSEQ multiplex PCR; the TCRdb copy retains only in-frame clones and omits some. The sample carries 150,000 to 200,000 clones, roughly 85% recorded once. The TCR sequence derives from a woman in her fifties or sixties in good health and CMV-seronegative. The sample consisted of PBMCs.

CDR3 residues: CASSYFAGAGELFF. CDR3 nucleotide sequence: TGTGCCAGCAGTTACTTTGCGGGAGCCGGGGAGCTGTTTTTT. The chain couples TRBV6-6 to TRBJ2-2; 7 bases agree with TRBD2. V lost 1 base to trimming and J lost 6 bases; unmatched junction nucleotides: 2. The germline gives CDR1 MNHNY, CDR2 SVGAGI (reference sequence). This CDR3 comprises 14 residues.